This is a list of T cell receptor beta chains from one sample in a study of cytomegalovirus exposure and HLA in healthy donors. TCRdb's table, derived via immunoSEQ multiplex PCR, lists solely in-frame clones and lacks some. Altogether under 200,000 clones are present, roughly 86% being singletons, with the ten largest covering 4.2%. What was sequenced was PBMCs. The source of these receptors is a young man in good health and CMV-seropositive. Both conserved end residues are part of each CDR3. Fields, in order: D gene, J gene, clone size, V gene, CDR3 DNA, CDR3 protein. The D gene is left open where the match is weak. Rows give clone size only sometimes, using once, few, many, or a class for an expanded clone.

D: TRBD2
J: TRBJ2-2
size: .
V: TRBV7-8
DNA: TGTGCCAGCAGCTCTAGCGGGAACACCGGGGAGCTGTTTTTT
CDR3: CASSSSGNTGELFF

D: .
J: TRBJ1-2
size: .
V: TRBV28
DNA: TGTGCCAGTTGCAGGGGAGCCATCTATGGCTACACCTTC
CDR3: CASCRGAIYGYTF

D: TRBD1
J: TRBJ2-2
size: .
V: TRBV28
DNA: TGTGCCAGCATGAGGCCTACAGGGGGCACCGGGGAGCTGTTTTTT
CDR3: CASMRPTGGTGELFF

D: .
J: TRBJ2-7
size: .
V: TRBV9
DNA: TGTGCCAGCAGCGTTTCAAGCGGGCCCTACGAGCAGTACTTC
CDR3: CASSVSSGPYEQYF

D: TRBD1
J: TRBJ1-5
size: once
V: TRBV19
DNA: TGTGCCAGTAGCCCCGGGACAGCTAATTATCAGCCCCAGCATTTT
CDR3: CASSPGTANYQPQHF

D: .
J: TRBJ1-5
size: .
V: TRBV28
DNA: TGTGCCAGCAGTTTTTACGGACATCTCAATCAGCCCCAGCATTTT
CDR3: CASSFYGHLNQPQHF

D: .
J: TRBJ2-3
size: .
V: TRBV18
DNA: TGTGCCAGCTCACCTATAAGACAAGACACGCAGTATTTT
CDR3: CASSPIRQDTQYF

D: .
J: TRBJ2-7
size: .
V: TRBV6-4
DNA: TGTGCCAGCAGTGGAGAGTACCCCTACGAGCAGTACTTC
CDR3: CASSGEYPYEQYF

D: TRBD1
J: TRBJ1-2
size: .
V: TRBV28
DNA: TGTGCCAGCAGTTTAGCGACAGGGCTGACTAACTATGGCTACACCTTC
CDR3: CASSLATGLTNYGYTF

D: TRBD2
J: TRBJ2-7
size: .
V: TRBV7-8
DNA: TGTGCCAGCAGCTCCGTTATATTACTAGCGGGAGTAGGGTACTACGAGCAGTACTTC
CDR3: CASSSVILLAGVGYYEQYF

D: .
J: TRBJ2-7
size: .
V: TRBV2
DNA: TGTGCCAGCAGTGAATCACAGGGGGGGTTTTACGAGCAGTACTTC
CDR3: CASSESQGGFYEQYF

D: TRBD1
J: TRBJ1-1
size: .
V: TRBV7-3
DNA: TGTGCCAGCAGCTTAACGCTACAGGGGGACACTGAAGCTTTCTTT
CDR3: CASSLTLQGDTEAFF

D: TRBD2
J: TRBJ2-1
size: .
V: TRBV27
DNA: TGTGCCAGCAGTTTGGGACTAGCTTTGGGTGAGCAGTTCTTC
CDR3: CASSLGLALGEQFF

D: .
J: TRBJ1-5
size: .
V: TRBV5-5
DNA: TGTGCCAGCAGCTCCTCCGGGTTACCGGGCAATCAGCCCCAGCATTTT
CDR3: CASSSSGLPGNQPQHF

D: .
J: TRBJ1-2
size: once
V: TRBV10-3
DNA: TGTGCCATCAGTGAGAATGCGGGACGGCCTAACTATGGCTACACCTTC
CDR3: CAISENAGRPNYGYTF

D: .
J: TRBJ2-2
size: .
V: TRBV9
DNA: TGTGCCACCACGTCCGGGGCGAACACCGGGGAGCTGTTTTTT
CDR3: CATTSGANTGELFF

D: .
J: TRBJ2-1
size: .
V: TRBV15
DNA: TGTGCCACCAGCAGAGACCGGCAGGGGGGTTCGACGAGGCTGGAGTTCTTC
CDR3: CATSRDRQGGSTRLEFF

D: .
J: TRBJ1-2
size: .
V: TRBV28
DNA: TGTGCCAGCAGCAAACAGGGACGGAATGGCTACACCTTC
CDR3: CASSKQGRNGYTF

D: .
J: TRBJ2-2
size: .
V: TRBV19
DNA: TGTGCCAGTAGTAGCCCGGGGGAAATCGGGGAGCTGTTTTTT
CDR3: CASSSPGEIGELFF

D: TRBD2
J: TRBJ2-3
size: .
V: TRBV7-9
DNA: TGTGCCAGCAGAAACTTCCCCCATGGCGGGAGTAGTGGGGCAGATACGCAGTATTTT
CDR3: CASRNFPHGGSSGADTQYF

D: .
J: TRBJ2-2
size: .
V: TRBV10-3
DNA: TGTGCCATCAGTGCCTGGGGCAGGGATGGTGCCGGGGAGCTGTTTTTT
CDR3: CAISAWGRDGAGELFF

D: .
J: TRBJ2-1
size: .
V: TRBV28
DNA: TGTGCCAGCAGTTTGCCCAGGCCCCCCTACAATGAGCAGTTCTTC
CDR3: CASSLPRPPYNEQFF

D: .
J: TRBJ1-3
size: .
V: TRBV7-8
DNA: TGTGCCAGCAGCCCCTTGACAGTCTCTGGAAACACCATATATTTT
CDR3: CASSPLTVSGNTIYF

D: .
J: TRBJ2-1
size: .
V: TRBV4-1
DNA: TGCGCCAGCAGCCTAAGTCGGCGGGATTTATCCTACAATGAGCAGTTCTTC
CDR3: CASSLSRRDLSYNEQFF

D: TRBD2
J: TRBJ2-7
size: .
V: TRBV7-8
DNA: TGTGCCAGCAGCTTAGCGGCGGGAGGGGCCGAGCAGTACTTC
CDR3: CASSLAAGGAEQYF

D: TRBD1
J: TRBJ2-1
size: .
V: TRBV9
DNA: TGTGCCAGCAGTGAGGGACAGGGAGCCTACAATGAGCAGTTCTTC
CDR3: CASSEGQGAYNEQFF

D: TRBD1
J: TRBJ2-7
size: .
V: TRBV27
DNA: TGTGCCAGCAGTTGGACCGGGACAGAGGGCTACGAGCAGTACTTC
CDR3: CASSWTGTEGYEQYF

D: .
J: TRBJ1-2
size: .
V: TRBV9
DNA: TGTGCCAGCAGCGTAGGTGTAGCTGATTATGGCTACACCTTC
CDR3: CASSVGVADYGYTF

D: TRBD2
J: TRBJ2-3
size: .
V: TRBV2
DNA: TGTGCCAGCAGTAAAACCCCCGGGACTAGCGGGAGGAGCGTGACAGATACGCAGTATTTT
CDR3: CASSKTPGTSGRSVTDTQYF

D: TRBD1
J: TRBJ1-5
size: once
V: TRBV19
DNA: TGTGCCAGTAGTCAGCTGGACAGGGAAAGCAATCAGCCCCAGCATTTT
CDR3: CASSQLDRESNQPQHF

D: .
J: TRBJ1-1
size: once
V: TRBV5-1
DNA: TGCGCCAGCAGCTCGACCAGCGGGGACAACACTGAAGCTTTCTTT
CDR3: CASSSTSGDNTEAFF

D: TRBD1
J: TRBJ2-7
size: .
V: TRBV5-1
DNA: TGCGCCAGCAGCTTGGAAGGGGGCGTTCAGTACTTC
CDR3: CASSLEGGVQYF

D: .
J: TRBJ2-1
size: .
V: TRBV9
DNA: TGTGCCAGCAGCGTCTCAAATTCCGCCCAGACTAGAAATGAGCAGTTCTTC
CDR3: CASSVSNSAQTRNEQFF

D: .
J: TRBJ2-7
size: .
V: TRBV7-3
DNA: TGTGCCAGCAGCCCCAATGGGCAAAGGGAGCAGTACTTC
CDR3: CASSPNGQREQYF

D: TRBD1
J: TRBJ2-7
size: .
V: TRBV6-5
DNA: TGTGCCAGCAGTTTGTCGGGACAGGCCTCCTACGAGCAGTACTTC
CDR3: CASSLSGQASYEQYF

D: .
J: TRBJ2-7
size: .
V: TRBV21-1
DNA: TGTGCCAGCAGCTCGCACAGGGGGCGAAGCTCCTACGAGCAGTACTTC
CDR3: CASSSHRGRSSYEQYF

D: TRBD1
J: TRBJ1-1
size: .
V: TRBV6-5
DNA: TGTGCCAGCAGTTACACACGGACAGGGAACACTGAAGCTTTCTTT
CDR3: CASSYTRTGNTEAFF

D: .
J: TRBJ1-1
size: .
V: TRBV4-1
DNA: TGCGCCAGCAGCCAAGATGTGGCAGGGCCCATGAACACTGAAGCTTTCTTT
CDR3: CASSQDVAGPMNTEAFF

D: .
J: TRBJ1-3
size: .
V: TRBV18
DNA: TGTGCCAGCTCACCGCAGGGGAATTCTGGAAACACCATATATTTT
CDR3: CASSPQGNSGNTIYF

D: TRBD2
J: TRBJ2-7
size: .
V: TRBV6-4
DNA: TGTGCCAGCAGTGACTCGGAGGGAGGGGAGGTCGAGCAGTACTTC
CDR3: CASSDSEGGEVEQYF

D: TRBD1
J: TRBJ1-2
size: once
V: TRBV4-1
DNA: TGCGCCAGCAGCCAAGATTTTAGGGGGCTGAGTGGCTACACCTTC
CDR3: CASSQDFRGLSGYTF

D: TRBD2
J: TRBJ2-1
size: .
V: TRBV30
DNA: TGTGCCTGGAGAACTAGCGCCTACAATGAGCAGTTCTTC
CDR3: CAWRTSAYNEQFF

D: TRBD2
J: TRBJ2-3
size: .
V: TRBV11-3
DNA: TGTGCCAGCAGCTTGAGCGGGAGACCAGATACGCAGTATTTT
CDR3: CASSLSGRPDTQYF

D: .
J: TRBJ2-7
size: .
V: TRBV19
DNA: TGTGCCAGTAGTATCCTCAGGGTGGTCCACGAGCAGTACTTC
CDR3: CASSILRVVHEQYF

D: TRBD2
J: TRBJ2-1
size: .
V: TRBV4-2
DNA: TGTGCCAGCAGCCAAGATCAACTAGCGGGAGTTGGTGAGCAGTTCTTC
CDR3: CASSQDQLAGVGEQFF

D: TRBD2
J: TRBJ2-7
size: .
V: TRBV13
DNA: TGTGCCAGCAGCTCCGCTTGGGCGGGAGACTACGAGCAGTACTTC
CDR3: CASSSAWAGDYEQYF

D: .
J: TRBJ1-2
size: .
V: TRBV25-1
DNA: TGTGCCAGCAGTGAATTGCACCTAACAGGGAACTATGGCTACACCTTC
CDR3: CASSELHLTGNYGYTF

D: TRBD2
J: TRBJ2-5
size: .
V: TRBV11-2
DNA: TGTGCCAGCAGCTTAATTTTCCTAGCGGGAGGTAAAGAGACCCAGTACTTC
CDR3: CASSLIFLAGGKETQYF

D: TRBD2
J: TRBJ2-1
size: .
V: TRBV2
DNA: TGTGCCAGCAGTGATCTCTCTAGCGGGAGGTACAATGAGCAGTTCTTC
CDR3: CASSDLSSGRYNEQFF

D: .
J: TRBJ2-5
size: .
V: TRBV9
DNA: TGTGCCAGCAGCATTCGAGAAATTGAGACCCAGTACTTC
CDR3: CASSIREIETQYF

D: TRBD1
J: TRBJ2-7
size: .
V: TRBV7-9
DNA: TGTGCCAGCAGCCGATCGGACAGGGCCTCCTACGAGCAGTACTTC
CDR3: CASSRSDRASYEQYF

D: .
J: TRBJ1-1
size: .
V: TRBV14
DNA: TGTGCCAGCAGCCAAACTGAGGGATGGACTGAAGCTTTCTTT
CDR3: CASSQTEGWTEAFF

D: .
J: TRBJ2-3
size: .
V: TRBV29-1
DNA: TGCAGCGTTGCAACAGGGACCTCCACAGATACGCAGTATTTT
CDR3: CSVATGTSTDTQYF

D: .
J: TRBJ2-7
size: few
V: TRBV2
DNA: TGTGCCAGCGGTATAGCTACCTACGAGCAGTACTTC
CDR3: CASGIATYEQYF

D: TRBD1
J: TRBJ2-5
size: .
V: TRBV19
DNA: TGTGCCAGTAGTACGTCCGGGACAGAGGTGGAGACCCAGTACTTC
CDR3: CASSTSGTEVETQYF

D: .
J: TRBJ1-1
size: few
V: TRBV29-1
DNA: TGCAGCGTTGGAGCCGACACTGAAGCTTTCTTT
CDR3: CSVGADTEAFF

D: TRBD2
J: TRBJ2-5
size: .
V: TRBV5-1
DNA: TGCGCCAGCAGCTTGGCCCCCAAGGGAGCGGGAGAAGAGACCCAGTACTTC
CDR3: CASSLAPKGAGEETQYF